This T cell receptor beta chain was captured by sequencing in a study of T cell responses to AZD1222 COVID-19 vaccine. CDR3 length: 15 amino acids. Deletions cut 0 bases from V and 1 base from J, with 8 bases between. The germline V gene has CDR1 ENHRY and CDR2 SYGVKD. Using immunoSEQ multiplex PCR, the repertoire was profiled, and TCRdb retains in-frame clones only, with some absent. The table has over 90,000 clones, roughly 88% seen once. Sample: peripheral blood, taken 28 days after the second AZD1222 dose. The TCR was taken from an adult who received the AZD1222 COVID-19 vaccine. The chain uses TRBV10-3 and TRBJ2-3; D unclear. The CDR3: CAISESRQGTDTQYF. As DNA, the CDR3 is TGTGCCATCAGTGAGTCTAGGCAGGGCACAGATACGCAGTATTTT.